The TCR beta chain described here comes from a study of blood T cells in healthy people across ages. The count of this clonotype is one. Its antigen is as yet unknown. Primers used in a second PCR of roughly 6 to 12 cycles were a sample-barcoded 5' primer and a J-beta primer mix. A template-switch adaptor with 12 random nucleotides tagged each cDNA molecule. Each CDR3 protein gets one entry after TCRdb re-called the 5' RACE reads with MiXCR. The table records approximately 2,000,000 distinct CDR3 sequences, roughly two fifths of them present only once. Study observations and caveats: Per-million-T-cell TCR beta diversity fell roughly linearly with age. The long-lived group displayed more naive CD4+ cells, plus higher diversity, than the aged donors did. Naive T cell percentage showed a strong correlation with the diversity of TCR beta.

Germline V lookup: CDR1 SGHTA, CDR2 FQGTGA. This CDR3 is 16 amino acids long. V dropped 5 bases and J dropped 5; count of bases not matched to a gene: 11. The chain uses TRBV7-3 and TRBJ2-3; 9 nucleotides align to TRBD1. The sequenced material came from blood. The receptor was isolated from a human donor in good health. The CDR3 here is CASSHLPGQGQDTQYF. In nucleotides, the CDR3 is TGTGCCAGCAGCCACCTACCGGGACAGGGTCAAGATACGCAGTATTTT.